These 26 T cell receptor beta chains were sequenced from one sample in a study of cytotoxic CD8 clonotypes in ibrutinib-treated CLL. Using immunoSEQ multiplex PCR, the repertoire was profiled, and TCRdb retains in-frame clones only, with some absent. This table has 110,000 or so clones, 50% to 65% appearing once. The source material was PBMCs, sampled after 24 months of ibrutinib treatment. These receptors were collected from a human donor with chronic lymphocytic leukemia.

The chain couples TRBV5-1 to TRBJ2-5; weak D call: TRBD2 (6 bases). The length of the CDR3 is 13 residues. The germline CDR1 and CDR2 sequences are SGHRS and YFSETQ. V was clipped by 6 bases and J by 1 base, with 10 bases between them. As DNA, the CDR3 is TGCGCCAGCACCACCGGGGGCCAAGAGACCCAGTACTTC. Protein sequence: CASTTGGQETQYF. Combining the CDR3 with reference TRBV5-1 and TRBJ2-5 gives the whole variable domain KAGVTQTPRYLIKTRGQQVTLSCSPISGHRSVSWYQQTPGQGLQFLFEYFSETQRNKGNFPGRFSGRQFSNSRSEMNVSTLELGDSALYLCASTTGGQETQYFGPGTRLLVL.

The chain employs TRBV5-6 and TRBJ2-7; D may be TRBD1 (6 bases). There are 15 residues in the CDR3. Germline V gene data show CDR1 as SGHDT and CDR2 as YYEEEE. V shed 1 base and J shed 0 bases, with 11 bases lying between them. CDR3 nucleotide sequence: TGTGCCAGCAGCTTGAGTAACAGGGTCTCCTACGAGCAGTACTTC. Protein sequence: CASSLSNRVSYEQYF.

DNA of the CDR3: TGTGCCTGGAGTGTAGGTCGACAGCCCAATCAGCCCCAGCATTTT. This encodes CAWSVGRQPNQPQHF. The gene calls are TRBV30 and TRBJ1-5, with D possibly TRBD1 on 5 matching bases. The CDR3 runs 15 residues. Germline V gene sequence: CDR1 GTSNPN, CDR2 SVGIG (reference sequence). V lost 0 bases and J lost 3, with 12 bases in between. Full variable domain (remainder filled in from reference TRBV30 and TRBJ1-5): SQTIHQWPATLVQPVGSPLSLECTVEGTSNPNLYWYRQAAGRGLQLLFYSVGIGQISSEVPQNLSASRPQDRQFILSSKKLLLSDSGFYLCAWSVGRQPNQPQHFGDGTRLSIL.

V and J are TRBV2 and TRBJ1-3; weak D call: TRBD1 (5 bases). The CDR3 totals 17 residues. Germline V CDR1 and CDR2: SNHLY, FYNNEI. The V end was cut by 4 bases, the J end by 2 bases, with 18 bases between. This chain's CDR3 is CASSGRMAGNTGNTIYF. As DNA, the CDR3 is TGTGCCAGCAGTGGGAGGATGGCAGGGAATACTGGAAACACCATATATTTT.

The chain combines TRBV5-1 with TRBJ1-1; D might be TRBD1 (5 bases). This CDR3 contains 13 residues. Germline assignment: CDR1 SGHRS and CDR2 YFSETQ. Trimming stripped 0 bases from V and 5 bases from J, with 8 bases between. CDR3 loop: CASSLDGGTEAFF. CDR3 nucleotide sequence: TGCGCCAGCAGCTTGGACGGGGGGACTGAAGCTTTCTTT.

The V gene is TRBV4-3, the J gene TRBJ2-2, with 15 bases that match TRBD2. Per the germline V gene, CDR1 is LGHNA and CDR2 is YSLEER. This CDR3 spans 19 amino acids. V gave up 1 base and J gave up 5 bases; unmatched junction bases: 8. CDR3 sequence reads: CASSQVGTSGGLGTGELFF. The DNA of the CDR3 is TGCGCCAGCAGCCAAGTGGGGACTAGCGGGGGGCTGGGTACCGGGGAGCTGTTTTTT.

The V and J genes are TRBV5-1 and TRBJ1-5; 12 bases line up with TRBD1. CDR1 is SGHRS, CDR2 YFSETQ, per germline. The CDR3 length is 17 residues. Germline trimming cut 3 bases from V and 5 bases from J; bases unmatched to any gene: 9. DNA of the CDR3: TGCGCCAGCAGCTCGCAACCGGGACAGGGGGCTGATCAGCCCCAGCATTTT. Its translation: CASSSQPGQGADQPQHF.

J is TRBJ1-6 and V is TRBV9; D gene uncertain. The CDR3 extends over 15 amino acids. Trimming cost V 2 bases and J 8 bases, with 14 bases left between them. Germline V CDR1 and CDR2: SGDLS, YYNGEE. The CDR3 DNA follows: TGTGCCAGCAGCGTCGGCAGAAACCAGGATTCACCCCTCCACTTT. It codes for CASSVGRNQDSPLHF.

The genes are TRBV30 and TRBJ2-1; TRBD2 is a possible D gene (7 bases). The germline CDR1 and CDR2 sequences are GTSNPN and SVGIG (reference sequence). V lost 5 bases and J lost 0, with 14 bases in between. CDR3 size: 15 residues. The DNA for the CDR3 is TGTGCCTGGGGCCCGGGGGGCCTCTCCTACAATGAGCAGTTCTTC. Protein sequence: CAWGPGGLSYNEQFF. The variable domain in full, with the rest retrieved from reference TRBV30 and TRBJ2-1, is SQTIHQWPATLVQPVGSPLSLECTVEGTSNPNLYWYRQAAGRGLQLLFYSVGIGQISSEVPQNLSASRPQDRQFILSSKKLLLSDSGFYLCAWGPGGLSYNEQFFGPGTRLTVL.

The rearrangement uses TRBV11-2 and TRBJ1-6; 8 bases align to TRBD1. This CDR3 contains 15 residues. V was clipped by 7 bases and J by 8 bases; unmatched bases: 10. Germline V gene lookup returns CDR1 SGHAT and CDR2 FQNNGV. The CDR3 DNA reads TGTGCCAGCACCTCCAAGGCCAGGGGGCATTCACCCCTCCACTTT. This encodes CASTSKARGHSPLHF.

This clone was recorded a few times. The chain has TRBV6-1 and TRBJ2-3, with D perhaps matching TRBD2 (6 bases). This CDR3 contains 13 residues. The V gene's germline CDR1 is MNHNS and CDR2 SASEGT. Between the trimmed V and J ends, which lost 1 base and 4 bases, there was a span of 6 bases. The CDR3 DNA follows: TGTGCCAGCAGTGAAGGGAGGGCAGATACGCAGTATTTT. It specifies CASSEGRADTQYF.

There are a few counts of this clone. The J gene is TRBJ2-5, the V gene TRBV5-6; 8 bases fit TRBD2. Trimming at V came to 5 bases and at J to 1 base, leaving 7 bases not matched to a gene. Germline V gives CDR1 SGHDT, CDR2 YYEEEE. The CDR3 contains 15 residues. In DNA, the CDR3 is TGTGCCAGCAGTCAGCGGGGGTGGAGCCAAGAGACCCAGTACTTC. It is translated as CASSQRGWSQETQYF.

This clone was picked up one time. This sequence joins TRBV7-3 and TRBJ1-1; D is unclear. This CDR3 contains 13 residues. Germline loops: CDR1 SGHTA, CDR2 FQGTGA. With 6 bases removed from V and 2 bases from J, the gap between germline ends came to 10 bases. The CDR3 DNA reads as TGTGCCAGCAGTTCCGGGATCAACACTGAAGCTTTCTTT. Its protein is CASSSGINTEAFF.

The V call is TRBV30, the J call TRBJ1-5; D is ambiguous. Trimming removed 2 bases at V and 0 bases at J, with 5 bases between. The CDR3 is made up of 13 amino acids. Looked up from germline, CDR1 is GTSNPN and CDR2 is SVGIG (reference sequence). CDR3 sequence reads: CAWSRSSNQPQHF. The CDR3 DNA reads TGTGCCTGGAGTCGTTCTAGCAATCAGCCCCAGCATTTT. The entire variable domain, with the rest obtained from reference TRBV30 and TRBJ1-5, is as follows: SQTIHQWPATLVQPVGSPLSLECTVEGTSNPNLYWYRQAAGRGLQLLFYSVGIGQISSEVPQNLSASRPQDRQFILSSKKLLLSDSGFYLCAWSRSSNQPQHFGDGTRLSIL.

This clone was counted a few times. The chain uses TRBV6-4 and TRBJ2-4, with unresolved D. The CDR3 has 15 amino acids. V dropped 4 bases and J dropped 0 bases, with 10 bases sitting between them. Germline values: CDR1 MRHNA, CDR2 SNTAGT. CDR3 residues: CASSGIGGAKNIQYF. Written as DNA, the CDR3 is TGTGCCAGCAGTGGGATAGGTGGAGCCAAAAACATTCAGTACTTC.

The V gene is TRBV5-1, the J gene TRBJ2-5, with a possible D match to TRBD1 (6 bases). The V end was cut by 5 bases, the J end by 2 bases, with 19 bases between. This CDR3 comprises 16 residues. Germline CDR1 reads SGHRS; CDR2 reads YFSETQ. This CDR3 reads CASSQDGRGVQETQYF. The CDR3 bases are TGCGCCAGCAGTCAAGACGGCAGGGGCGTACAAGAGACCCAGTACTTC.

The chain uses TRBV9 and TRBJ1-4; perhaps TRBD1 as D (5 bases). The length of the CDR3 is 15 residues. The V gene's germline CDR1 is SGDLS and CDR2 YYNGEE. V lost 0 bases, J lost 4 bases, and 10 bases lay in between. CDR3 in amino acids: CASSVGGSGNEKLFF. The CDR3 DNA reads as TGTGCCAGCAGCGTAGGGGGGAGCGGTAATGAAAAACTGTTTTTT.

The CDR3 loop reads CASSSSRETQYF. CDR3 sequence (DNA): TGTGCCAGCAGCTCCTCCCGGGAGACCCAGTACTTC. The V and J genes are TRBV7-2 and TRBJ2-5, with D unclear. The CDR3 covers 12 residues. Deletions cut 4 bases from V and 5 bases from J, with 8 bases between. CDR1 SGHTA and CDR2 FQGNSA come from the germline V gene. Together with reference TRBV7-2 and TRBJ2-5, the CDR3 gives the full variable domain: GAGVSQSPSNKVTEKGKDVELRCDPISGHTALYWYRQSLGQGLEFLIYFQGNSAPDKSGLPSDRFSAERTGGSVSTLTIQRTQQEDSAVYLCASSSSRETQYFGPGTRLLVL.

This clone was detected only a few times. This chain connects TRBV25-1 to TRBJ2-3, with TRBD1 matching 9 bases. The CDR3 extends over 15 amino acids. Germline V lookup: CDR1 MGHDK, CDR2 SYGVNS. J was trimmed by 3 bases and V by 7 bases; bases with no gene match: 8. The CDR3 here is CASKAGTGLTDTQYF. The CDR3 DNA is TGTGCCAGCAAGGCGGGGACAGGGCTGACAGATACGCAGTATTTT. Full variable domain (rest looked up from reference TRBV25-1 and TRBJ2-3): EADIYQTPRYLVIGTGKKITLECSQTMGHDKMYWYQQDPGMELHLIHYSYGVNSTEKGDLSSESTVSRIRTEHFPLTLESARPSHTSQYLCASKAGTGLTDTQYFGPGTRLTVL.

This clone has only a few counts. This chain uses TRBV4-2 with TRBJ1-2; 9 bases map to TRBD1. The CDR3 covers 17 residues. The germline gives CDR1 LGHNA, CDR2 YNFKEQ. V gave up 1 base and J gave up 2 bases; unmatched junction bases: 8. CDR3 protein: CASSQVSGTGPNYGYTF. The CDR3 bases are TGTGCCAGCAGCCAAGTCAGTGGGACAGGGCCGAACTATGGCTACACCTTC.

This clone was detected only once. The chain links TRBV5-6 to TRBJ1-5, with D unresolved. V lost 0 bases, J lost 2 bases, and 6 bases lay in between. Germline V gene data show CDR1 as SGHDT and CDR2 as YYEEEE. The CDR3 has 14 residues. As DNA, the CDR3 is TGTGCCAGCAGCTTGGGGAGTGGCAATCAGCCCCAGCATTTT. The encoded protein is CASSLGSGNQPQHF.

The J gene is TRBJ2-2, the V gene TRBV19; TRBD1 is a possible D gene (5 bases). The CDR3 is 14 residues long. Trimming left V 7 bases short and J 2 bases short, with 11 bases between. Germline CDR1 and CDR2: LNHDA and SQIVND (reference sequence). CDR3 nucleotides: TGTGCCAGTATTAGGGGAACAAACACCGGGGAGCTGTTTTTT. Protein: CASIRGTNTGELFF.

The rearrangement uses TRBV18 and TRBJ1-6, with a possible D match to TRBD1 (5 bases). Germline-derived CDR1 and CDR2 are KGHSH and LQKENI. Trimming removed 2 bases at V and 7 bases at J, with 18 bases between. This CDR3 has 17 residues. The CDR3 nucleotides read TGTGCCAGCTCACCATTTACGGCAGGGTCAGGAAATTCACCCCTCCACTTT. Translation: CASSPFTAGSGNSPLHF.

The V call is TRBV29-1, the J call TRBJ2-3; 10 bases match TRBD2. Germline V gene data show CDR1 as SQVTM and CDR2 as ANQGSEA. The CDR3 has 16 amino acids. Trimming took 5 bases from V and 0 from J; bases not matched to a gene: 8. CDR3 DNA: TGCAGCGTTCAATTACCTAGCGGGGGCAGCACAGATACGCAGTATTTT. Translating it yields CSVQLPSGGSTDTQYF.

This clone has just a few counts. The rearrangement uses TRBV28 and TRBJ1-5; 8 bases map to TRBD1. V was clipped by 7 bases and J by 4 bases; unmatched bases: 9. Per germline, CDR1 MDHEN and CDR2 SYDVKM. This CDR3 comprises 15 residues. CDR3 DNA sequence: TGTGCCAGCAATCCCGTACAGGGGGGTAATCAGCCCCAGCATTTT. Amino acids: CASNPVQGGNQPQHF.

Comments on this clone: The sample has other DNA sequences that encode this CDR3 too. Here the CDR3 reads CASSRGNEKLFF. The CDR3 DNA sequence: TGTGCCAGCTCACGGGGAAATGAAAAACTGTTTTTT. The rearrangement links TRBV18 to TRBJ1-4; the D is unclear. V lost 4 bases and J 5 bases, leaving 5 bases between the germline ends. The CDR3 sequence is 12 residues long. The germline gives CDR1 KGHSH, CDR2 LQKENI. Filled out from reference TRBV18 and TRBJ1-4, the complete variable domain reads NAGVMQNPRHLVRRRGQEARLRCSPMKGHSHVYWYRQLPEEGLKFMVYLQKENIIDESGMPKERFSAEFPKEGPSILRIQQVVRGDSAAYFCASSRGNEKLFFGSGTQLSVL.